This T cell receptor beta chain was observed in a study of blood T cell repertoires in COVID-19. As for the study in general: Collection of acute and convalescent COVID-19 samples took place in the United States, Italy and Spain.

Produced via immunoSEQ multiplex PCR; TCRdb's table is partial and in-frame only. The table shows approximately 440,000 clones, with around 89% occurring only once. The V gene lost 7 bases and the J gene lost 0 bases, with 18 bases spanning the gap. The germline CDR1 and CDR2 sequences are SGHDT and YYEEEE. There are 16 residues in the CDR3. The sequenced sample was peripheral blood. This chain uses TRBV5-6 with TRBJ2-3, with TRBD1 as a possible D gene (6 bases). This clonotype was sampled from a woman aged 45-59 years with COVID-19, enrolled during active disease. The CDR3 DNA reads TGTGCCAGCCATCTTTCAGGGGTATCTAGCACAGATACGCAGTATTTT. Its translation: CASHLSGVSSTDTQYF. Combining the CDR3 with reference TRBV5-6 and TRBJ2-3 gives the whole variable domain DAGVTQSPTHLIKTRGQQVTLRCSPKSGHDTVSWYQQALGQGPQFIFQYYEEEERQRGNFPDRFSGHQFPNYSSELNVNALLLGDSALYLCASHLSGVSSTDTQYFGPGTRLTVL.